The 23 T cell receptor beta chains reported below all come from one sample, sequenced in a study of blood T cell repertoires in COVID-19. The repertoire was sequenced with immunoSEQ multiplex PCR; TCRdb's copy has only in-frame clones and lacks some. The sample yields 140,000 to 150,000 clones, about 90% seen once. Sequenced input: PBMCs or T cells enriched from blood (not recorded which). The receptors were gathered from a man between 60 and 75 years old who had recovered from COVID-19.

The J gene is TRBJ2-1, the V gene TRBV6-5, with 11 positions matching TRBD2. Per germline, CDR1 MNHEY and CDR2 SVGAGI. This CDR3 is built from 14 residues. V dropped 5 bases and J dropped 4; count of bases not matched to a gene: 1. CDR3 region: CASSPSGGYNEQFF. The CDR3 DNA sequence: TGTGCCAGCAGTCCTAGCGGGGGGTACAATGAGCAGTTCTTC.

The CDR3 DNA follows: TGTGCCAGCAGTTTAGCGCTGGAGACTGAAGCTTTCTTT. Protein: CASSLALETEAFF. The rearrangement links TRBV28 to TRBJ1-1, with no clear D. CDR3 size: 13 residues. CDR1 and CDR2 (germline): MDHEN, SYDVKM. V was clipped by 2 bases and J by 5 bases, with 9 bases between them.

Details on this clone: Other nucleotide sequences from this sample produce the same CDR3. The chain carries TRBV9 and TRBJ2-3; D gene uncertain. Per germline, CDR1 SGDLS and CDR2 YYNGEE. This CDR3 contains 14 residues. V gave up 2 bases and J gave up 0 bases, with 7 bases separating them. CDR3 protein: CASSVGGSTDTQYF. The CDR3 DNA follows: TGTGCCAGCAGCGTTGGCGGAAGCACAGATACGCAGTATTTT. The full variable domain, its missing parts supplied by reference TRBV9 and TRBJ2-3, is DSGVTQTPKHLITATGQRVTLRCSPRSGDLSVYWYQQSLDQGLQFLIQYYNGEERAKGNILERFSAQQFPDLHSELNLSSLELGDSALYFCASSVGGSTDTQYFGPGTRLTVL.

V and J are TRBV7-9 and TRBJ1-3, with TRBD1 as a possible D gene (5 bases). Germline CDR1 reads SEHNR; CDR2 reads FQNEAQ (reference sequence). Trimming pared 4 bases from V and 8 bases from J, leaving 12 bases between. The CDR3 consists of 13 residues. The CDR3 DNA reads as TGTGCCAGCAGCTGGACCCAAGGGGACACCATATATTTT. It encodes CASSWTQGDTIYF.

This chain connects TRBV30 to TRBJ1-3, with D hard to call. Germline-derived CDR1 and CDR2 are GTSNPN and SVGIG (reference sequence). V was cut by 1 base and J by 3 bases, with 4 bases left in between. The CDR3 length is 12 residues. The DNA of the CDR3 is TGTGCCTGGAGTGGGAGTGGAAACACCATATATTTT. Translated, it gives CAWSGSGNTIYF.

The chain carries TRBV30 and TRBJ2-3; D might be TRBD2 (6 bases). The CDR3 has 11 amino acids. V lost 0 bases and J lost 9, with 7 bases in between. Germline loops: CDR1 GTSNPN, CDR2 SVGIG (reference sequence). Here the CDR3 DNA reads TGTGCCTGGAGTGTTGGGGGGACGCAGTATTTT. Its translation is CAWSVGGTQYF.

This chain links TRBV5-4 with TRBJ1-2; D perhaps matches TRBD1 (5 bases). V lost 9 bases and J lost 3, with 18 bases in between. CDR1 is SGHNT, CDR2 YYREEE, per germline (reference sequence). The CDR3 contains 14 residues. CDR3 bases: TGTGCCATCAACCGGGGGATACAGGACTATGGCTACACCTTC. It codes for CAINRGIQDYGYTF.

This chain uses TRBV30 with TRBJ2-7, with D possibly matching TRBD2 (5 bases). Trimming took off 4 bases at V and 4 bases at J, with 8 bases between the two ends. This CDR3 is 11 amino acids long. The germline V gene has CDR1 GTSNPN and CDR2 SVGIG (reference sequence). The CDR3: CAWTRDYEQYF. CDR3 bases: TGTGCCTGGACACGGGATTACGAGCAGTACTTC.

This sequence joins TRBV7-8 and TRBJ2-5; no firm D call. Germline V gene lookup returns CDR1 SGHVS and CDR2 FQNEAQ. The length of the CDR3 is 12 residues. V was clipped by 6 bases and J by 5 bases, with 10 bases between them. In DNA form, the CDR3 reads TGTGCCAGCAGATCAGACGGGGAGACCCAGTACTTC. Protein product: CASRSDGETQYF.

The chain joins TRBV24-1 to TRBJ2-3; no reliable D call. Per the germline V gene, CDR1 is KGHDR and CDR2 is SFDVKD. The CDR3 has 13 residues. Trimming shortened V by 4 bases and J by 2 bases, and 6 bases separated the two germline ends. The CDR3 reads CATSDTNTDTQYF. The CDR3, as DNA: TGTGCCACCAGTGACACTAACACAGATACGCAGTATTTT.

A few counts support this clone. The chain joins TRBV7-9 to TRBJ2-1, with a possible D match to TRBD1 (6 bases). Germline loops: CDR1 SEHNR, CDR2 FQNEAQ (reference sequence). The V and J ends lost 5 bases and 7 bases respectively, with 15 bases between them. The CDR3 is made up of 14 amino acids. In DNA form, the CDR3 reads TGTGCCAGCAGCCCCGGGACACAGCCAAATGAGCAGTTCTTC. Protein: CASSPGTQPNEQFF.

The chain is built from TRBV3-1 (or the pseudogene TRBV3-2) and TRBJ2-2; no clear D. V dropped 0 bases and J dropped 9 bases, with 20 bases sitting between them. Germline V gene sequence: CDR1 LGHDT, CDR2 YNNKEL (reference sequence). The length of the CDR3 is 17 residues. In DNA, the CDR3 is TGTGCCAGCAGCCAAGAGTCGGTCCCCCCCTTTTCGTGGGAGCTGTTTTTT. This translates into CASSQESVPPFSWELFF.

The chain combines TRBV11-3 with TRBJ1-4; D not resolved. The CDR3 consists of 13 residues. The germline V gene encodes CDR1 SGHNT and CDR2 YENEEA. Between the trimmed V and J ends, which lost 5 bases and 8 bases, there was a span of 12 bases. CDR3 in DNA: TGTGCCAGCAGCCCAGGCCCAAGGGAAAAACTGTTTTTT. Amino acids: CASSPGPREKLFF.

The rearrangement joins TRBV19 to TRBJ1-1; D is perhaps TRBD1 (5 bases). This CDR3 has 15 amino acids. Trimming pared 3 bases from V and 7 bases from J, leaving 18 bases between. From germline, CDR1 is LNHDA and CDR2 SQIVND (reference sequence). CDR3 residues: CASSIPRGGTDEAFF. CDR3 in DNA: TGTGCCAGTAGTATCCCAAGGGGAGGGACTGATGAAGCTTTCTTT.

The chain joins TRBV18 to TRBJ1-3; D remains unclear. Germline CDR1 KGHSH, CDR2 LQKENI. V was cut by 0 bases and J by 9 bases, with 9 bases left in between. The CDR3 is 13 residues long. The CDR3 spells CASSPPTIRTIYF. In DNA form, the CDR3 reads TGTGCCAGCTCACCACCGACAATTCGCACCATATATTTT.

The count of this clone is one. The chain couples TRBV10-1 to TRBJ2-7; D may be TRBD2 (5 bases). This CDR3 comprises 15 residues. Deletions cut 8 bases from V and 5 bases from J, with 22 bases between. In germline, CDR1 is WNHNN, CDR2 SYGVQD (reference sequence). The DNA for the CDR3 is TGCGCCAGCTCCCTCAGCGGAGGACCCACCCACGAGCAGTACTTC. Amino acid sequence: CASSLSGGPTHEQYF.

The chain has TRBV7-2 and TRBJ2-5, with 8 bases aligning to TRBD1. The junction had 7 bases not matched to a gene; V was cut back by 6 bases and J by 13 bases. Germline V gives CDR1 SGHTA, CDR2 FQGNSA. There are 11 residues in the CDR3. Here the CDR3 DNA reads TGTGCCAGCAGTTTGGGACAGGAACCGTACTTC. Its protein is CASSLGQEPYF.

V and J are TRBV6-5 and TRBJ1-5; tentative D call: TRBD1 (5 bases). CDR3 size: 14 residues. The germline V and J ends were trimmed by 7 bases and 3 bases, with 13 bases remaining between them. The V gene's germline CDR1 is MNHEY and CDR2 SVGAGI. Here the CDR3 DNA reads TGTGCCAGCATGCGGGACTCCCTCAATCAGCCCCAGCATTTT. Its protein product is CASMRDSLNQPQHF.

There are a few counts of this clone. The chain recombines TRBV7-3 with TRBJ2-2; tentatively, D is TRBD1 (5 bases). The CDR3 loop spans 14 amino acids. V was cut by 3 bases and J by 6 bases, with 11 bases left in between. Germline loops: CDR1 SGHTA, CDR2 FQGTGA. This CDR3 reads CASSFQGSAGELFF. CDR3 in DNA: TGTGCCAGCAGCTTCCAGGGATCCGCCGGGGAGCTGTTTTTT.

This clone is a singleton in its sample. The chain links TRBV19 to TRBJ2-7, with a tentative D call TRBD2 (5 bases). The CDR3 runs to 16 residues. V was pared by 2 bases and J by 0 bases, with 14 bases between. Germline CDR1 LNHDA, CDR2 SQIVND (reference sequence). The CDR3 region is CASSISWRADSYEQYF. The CDR3 DNA reads TGTGCCAGTAGTATATCCTGGCGGGCTGACTCCTACGAGCAGTACTTC.

V usage is TRBV5-1 and J usage is TRBJ2-5; TRBD1 aligns across 9 bases. CDR1 is SGHRS and CDR2 is YFSETQ in the germline V gene. CDR3 length: 15 residues. V was pared by 4 bases and J by 3 bases, with 7 bases of the junction left unmatched. CDR3 protein: CASSIGTGNKETQYF. CDR3 in DNA: TGCGCCAGCAGCATTGGGACAGGGAACAAAGAGACCCAGTACTTC.

V is TRBV2 and J is TRBJ2-1, with TRBD1 as a possible D gene (5 bases). The germline CDR1 and CDR2 sequences are SNHLY and FYNNEI. The V and J ends lost 6 bases and 6 bases respectively, with 12 bases between them. The CDR3 is 13 amino acids. CDR3 protein: CASSQGQINEQFF. CDR3 in DNA: TGTGCCAGCAGCCAGGGTCAGATCAATGAGCAGTTCTTC.

V is TRBV13 and J is TRBJ1-3; no definite D call. Germline values: CDR1 PRHDT, CDR2 FYEKMQ (reference sequence). Trimming removed 3 bases from V and 1 base from J, with 10 bases in between. The CDR3 is 15 residues long. The CDR3: CASSFRQESGNTIYF. CDR3 DNA sequence: TGTGCCAGCAGCTTCAGGCAGGAATCTGGAAACACCATATATTTT.